A selection of T cell receptor beta chains follows, all from one sample in a study of cytotoxic CD8 clonotypes in ibrutinib-treated CLL. The repertoire was sequenced with immunoSEQ multiplex PCR; TCRdb's copy has only in-frame clones and lacks some. Of over 120,000 clones listed, approximately 80% are singletons. The source was PBMCs, collected after 36 months of ibrutinib treatment. These receptors all stem from a human donor with chronic lymphocytic leukemia. CDR3s include the opening cysteine and the closing phenylalanine or tryptophan. D genes are given only for firm matches. The listing skips clone size in some rows; elsewhere it reads once, few, many or a size class.

CDR3aa: CASRGPNTGELFF; CDR3nt: TGTGCCAGCAGGGGACCCAACACCGGGGAGCTGTTTTTT; abundance: NA; d_gene: NA; v_gene: TRBV9; j_gene: TRBJ2-2
CDR3aa: CASSQEQATNEKLFF; CDR3nt: TGTGCCAGCAGCCAGGAACAAGCAACTAATGAAAAACTGTTTTTT; abundance: NA; d_gene: NA; v_gene: TRBV4-1; j_gene: TRBJ1-4
CDR3aa: CAIRDTGELFF; CDR3nt: TGTGCCATACGTGACACCGGGGAGCTGTTTTTT; abundance: NA; d_gene: NA; v_gene: TRBV10-3; j_gene: TRBJ2-2
CDR3aa: CASSGGTGGNYGYTF; CDR3nt: TGTGCCAGCAGTGGAGGGACAGGGGGTAACTATGGCTACACCTTC; abundance: once; d_gene: TRBD1; v_gene: TRBV6-5; j_gene: TRBJ1-2
CDR3aa: CASSQRQGHSSYNEQFF; CDR3nt: TGTGCCAGCAGCCAACGACAGGGGCACAGCTCCTACAATGAGCAGTTCTTC; abundance: NA; d_gene: TRBD1; v_gene: TRBV11-3; j_gene: TRBJ2-1
CDR3aa: CASSLNGDNQPQHF; CDR3nt: TGCGCCAGCAGCTTAAACGGGGATAATCAGCCCCAGCATTTT; abundance: NA; d_gene: NA; v_gene: TRBV5-1; j_gene: TRBJ1-5
CDR3aa: CASSDKGYNTDTQYF; CDR3nt: TGTGCCAGCAGCGACAAGGGGTACAACACAGATACGCAGTATTTT; abundance: NA; d_gene: NA; v_gene: TRBV5-4; j_gene: TRBJ2-3
CDR3aa: CASSPLIAALHYGYTF; CDR3nt: TGTGCCAGCTCACCACTTATCGCCGCTCTCCACTATGGCTACACCTTC; abundance: NA; d_gene: NA; v_gene: TRBV18; j_gene: TRBJ1-2
CDR3aa: CSVGMGRPQHF; CDR3nt: TGCAGCGTTGGAATGGGGCGGCCCCAGCATTTT; abundance: NA; d_gene: NA; v_gene: TRBV29-1; j_gene: TRBJ1-5
CDR3aa: CASSYLPGQHYEQYF; CDR3nt: TGTGCCAGCAGTTACCTCCCAGGGCAGCACTACGAGCAGTACTTC; abundance: NA; d_gene: NA; v_gene: TRBV6-6; j_gene: TRBJ2-7
CDR3aa: CASSLLNGDTQYF; CDR3nt: TGTGCCAGCAGCTTGCTTAATGGAGATACGCAGTATTTT; abundance: few; d_gene: NA; v_gene: TRBV5-4; j_gene: TRBJ2-3
CDR3aa: CASSLAPAGKYGYTF; CDR3nt: TGTGCCAGCAGCTTAGCTCCGGCAGGGAAATATGGCTACACCTTC; abundance: NA; d_gene: NA; v_gene: TRBV7-9; j_gene: TRBJ1-2
CDR3aa: CASGLVGTSYNEQFF; CDR3nt: TGTGCTAGTGGTTTGGTAGGGACATCCTACAATGAGCAGTTCTTC; abundance: few; d_gene: NA; v_gene: TRBV12-5; j_gene: TRBJ2-1
CDR3aa: CASRYDRGKDYEQYF; CDR3nt: TGCGCCAGCAGATACGACAGGGGCAAGGACTACGAGCAGTACTTC; abundance: NA; d_gene: TRBD1; v_gene: TRBV23-1; j_gene: TRBJ2-7
CDR3aa: CASSGPGTVNQPQHF; CDR3nt: TGTGCCAGCAGCGGGCCCGGGACGGTGAATCAGCCCCAGCATTTT; abundance: NA; d_gene: NA; v_gene: TRBV9; j_gene: TRBJ1-5
CDR3aa: CASSRLWTATNYGYTF; CDR3nt: TGTGCCAGCTCACGCCTCTGGACAGCCACTAACTATGGCTACACCTTC; abundance: NA; d_gene: NA; v_gene: TRBV18; j_gene: TRBJ1-2
CDR3aa: CASSPTGTRGDFYNEQFF; CDR3nt: TGTGCCAGCAGCCCGACCGGGACTAGGGGGGACTTTTACAATGAGCAGTTCTTC; abundance: NA; d_gene: TRBD2; v_gene: TRBV7-3; j_gene: TRBJ2-1
CDR3aa: CASSGLANF; CDR3nt: TGTGCCAGCAGCGGACTCGCCAACTTC; abundance: NA; d_gene: NA; v_gene: TRBV6-1; j_gene: TRBJ2-5
CDR3aa: CASSQDRLADYNEQFF; CDR3nt: TGTGCCAGCAGCCAGGACCGACTAGCGGACTACAATGAGCAGTTCTTC; abundance: once; d_gene: TRBD2; v_gene: TRBV4-2; j_gene: TRBJ2-1
CDR3aa: CASSVQGAADNEQFF; CDR3nt: TGTGCCAGTAGTGTACAGGGGGCGGCCGACAATGAGCAGTTCTTC; abundance: once; d_gene: TRBD1; v_gene: TRBV19; j_gene: TRBJ2-1
CDR3aa: CAISESQQVGAFF; CDR3nt: TGTGCCATCAGTGAGTCCCAACAGGTAGGGGCTTTCTTT; abundance: NA; d_gene: NA; v_gene: TRBV10-3; j_gene: TRBJ1-1
CDR3aa: CAWSADRVGVVTEAFF; CDR3nt: TGTGCCTGGAGTGCCGACAGGGTAGGGGTCGTCACTGAAGCTTTCTTT; abundance: NA; d_gene: TRBD1; v_gene: TRBV30; j_gene: TRBJ1-1
CDR3aa: CASSFNARTGFHEQFF; CDR3nt: TGTGCCAGCAGCTTTAATGCTAGGACAGGGTTCCATGAGCAGTTCTTC; abundance: NA; d_gene: TRBD1; v_gene: TRBV7-2; j_gene: TRBJ2-1
CDR3aa: CASGKGLAEGNEQFF; CDR3nt: TGTGCCAGCGGAAAGGGACTAGCGGAGGGCAATGAGCAGTTCTTC; abundance: NA; d_gene: TRBD2; v_gene: TRBV2; j_gene: TRBJ2-1
CDR3aa: CASSRSHYGYTF; CDR3nt: TGTGCCAGTAGTCGAAGTCACTATGGCTACACCTTC; abundance: few; d_gene: NA; v_gene: TRBV19; j_gene: TRBJ1-2
CDR3aa: CASSPGLAMEETQYF; CDR3nt: TGTGCCAGCAGCCCGGGACTAGCAATGGAAGAGACCCAGTACTTC; abundance: NA; d_gene: TRBD2; v_gene: TRBV5-4; j_gene: TRBJ2-5
CDR3aa: CASSLVRGSENSPLHF; CDR3nt: TGCGCCAGCAGCTTGGTAAGGGGATCGGAGAATTCACCCCTCCACTTT; abundance: NA; d_gene: NA; v_gene: TRBV5-1; j_gene: TRBJ1-6
CDR3aa: CASSSVRDRGKVEQYF; CDR3nt: TGCGCCAGCAGCTCGGTCCGGGACAGGGGTAAGGTCGAGCAGTACTTC; abundance: once; d_gene: TRBD1; v_gene: TRBV5-1; j_gene: TRBJ2-7
CDR3aa: CASSVGSPATPGANVLTF; CDR3nt: TGTGCCAGCAGCGTAGGGTCACCCGCCACACCTGGGGCCAACGTCCTGACTTTC; abundance: NA; d_gene: NA; v_gene: TRBV9; j_gene: TRBJ2-6
CDR3aa: CASSRRDNYEQYF; CDR3nt: TGTGCCAGCAGCCGCCGGGACAACTACGAGCAGTACTTC; abundance: once; d_gene: NA; v_gene: TRBV13; j_gene: TRBJ2-7
CDR3aa: CASSLAGLQGYTF; CDR3nt: TGTGCCAGCAGCTTAGCAGGGTTGCAGGGCTACACCTTC; abundance: NA; d_gene: NA; v_gene: TRBV7-9; j_gene: TRBJ1-2
CDR3aa: CASSLVTRKRDYGYTF; CDR3nt: TGTGCCAGCAGCTTGGTCACGAGAAAGAGGGACTATGGCTACACCTTC; abundance: NA; d_gene: NA; v_gene: TRBV11-2; j_gene: TRBJ1-2
CDR3aa: CASSDSSNYGYTF; CDR3nt: TGCGCCAGCAGCGACAGTTCTAACTATGGCTACACCTTC; abundance: few; d_gene: NA; v_gene: TRBV5-1; j_gene: TRBJ1-2
CDR3aa: CASKGPRGDTYNEQFF; CDR3nt: TGTGCCAGTAAAGGCCCCAGGGGGGACACCTACAATGAGCAGTTCTTC; abundance: NA; d_gene: NA; v_gene: TRBV19; j_gene: TRBJ2-1
CDR3aa: CASSPGYGYTF; CDR3nt: TGTGCCAGTAGTCCTGGCTATGGCTACACCTTC; abundance: NA; d_gene: NA; v_gene: TRBV19; j_gene: TRBJ1-2
CDR3aa: CSVETTHSYNEQFF; CDR3nt: TGCAGCGTCGAGACTACCCACTCCTACAATGAGCAGTTCTTC; abundance: NA; d_gene: NA; v_gene: TRBV29-1; j_gene: TRBJ2-1
CDR3aa: CASSPYRKYQETQYF; CDR3nt: TGTGCCAGCTCACCATACAGAAAGTACCAAGAGACCCAGTACTTC; abundance: once; d_gene: NA; v_gene: TRBV18; j_gene: TRBJ2-5
CDR3aa: CASSFEEGAYGYTF; CDR3nt: TGTGCCAGCAGTTTCGAGGAGGGAGCCTATGGCTACACCTTC; abundance: once; d_gene: NA; v_gene: TRBV28; j_gene: TRBJ1-2
CDR3aa: CASSEAPDADTQYF; CDR3nt: TGTGCCAGCAGTGAAGCCCCGGACGCAGATACGCAGTATTTT; abundance: NA; d_gene: NA; v_gene: TRBV6-1; j_gene: TRBJ2-3
CDR3aa: CAWNGLGNIQYF; CDR3nt: TGTGCCTGGAACGGACTAGGGAACATTCAGTACTTC; abundance: NA; d_gene: TRBD2; v_gene: TRBV30; j_gene: TRBJ2-4
CDR3aa: CASSVQRMDRASNQPQHF; CDR3nt: TGTGCCAGCAGCGTGCAGAGGATGGACAGGGCTAGCAATCAGCCCCAGCATTTT; abundance: few; d_gene: TRBD1; v_gene: TRBV5-6; j_gene: TRBJ1-5
CDR3aa: CASSLGGSSYEQYF; CDR3nt: TGTGCCAGCAGCTTGGGGGGTTCCTCCTACGAGCAGTACTTC; abundance: NA; d_gene: NA; v_gene: TRBV5-6; j_gene: TRBJ2-7
CDR3aa: CASSGGLETQYF; CDR3nt: TGTGCCAGCAGCGGGGGTCTGGAGACCCAGTACTTC; abundance: once; d_gene: NA; v_gene: TRBV5-4; j_gene: TRBJ2-5
CDR3aa: CASSARPTSANYNEQFF; CDR3nt: TGCGCCAGCAGCGCCCGGCCTACTAGCGCTAACTACAATGAGCAGTTCTTC; abundance: NA; d_gene: TRBD2; v_gene: TRBV5-1; j_gene: TRBJ2-1
CDR3aa: CASSSRTGTNTEAFF; CDR3nt: TGTGCCAGCAGTTCCCGGACAGGGACGAACACTGAAGCTTTCTTT; abundance: once; d_gene: TRBD1; v_gene: TRBV6-1; j_gene: TRBJ1-1
CDR3aa: CASSQRQGVALNTEAFF; CDR3nt: TGTGCCAGCAGCCAAAGGCAGGGGGTTGCACTTAACACTGAAGCTTTCTTT; abundance: once; d_gene: TRBD1; v_gene: TRBV4-2; j_gene: TRBJ1-1
CDR3aa: CASSHFVLLRGAKNIQYF; CDR3nt: TGCGCCAGCAGCCATTTTGTCCTCTTGCGGGGAGCCAAAAACATTCAGTACTTC; abundance: NA; d_gene: NA; v_gene: TRBV4-1; j_gene: TRBJ2-4
CDR3aa: CASSLARTGDEQYF; CDR3nt: TGCGCCAGCAGCTTGGCACGGACAGGAGACGAGCAGTACTTC; abundance: NA; d_gene: TRBD1; v_gene: TRBV5-1; j_gene: TRBJ2-7
CDR3aa: CASSSTGGQEKLFF; CDR3nt: TGCGCCAGCAGCTCGACAGGGGGCCAAGAAAAACTGTTTTTT; abundance: NA; d_gene: TRBD1; v_gene: TRBV5-1; j_gene: TRBJ1-4
CDR3aa: CASSLAPWDGSNQPQHF; CDR3nt: TGTGCCAGCAGCTTAGCCCCTTGGGACGGAAGCAATCAGCCCCAGCATTTT; abundance: few; d_gene: NA; v_gene: TRBV7-9; j_gene: TRBJ1-5
CDR3aa: CASSLAHSEQFF; CDR3nt: TGTGCCAGCAGCTTAGCCCATAGTGAGCAGTTCTTC; abundance: once; d_gene: NA; v_gene: TRBV11-3; j_gene: TRBJ2-1
CDR3aa: CASSRTTSGRESDTQYF; CDR3nt: TGTGCCAGCTCACGGACGACTAGCGGGCGGGAGTCAGATACGCAGTATTTT; abundance: NA; d_gene: TRBD2; v_gene: TRBV18; j_gene: TRBJ2-3